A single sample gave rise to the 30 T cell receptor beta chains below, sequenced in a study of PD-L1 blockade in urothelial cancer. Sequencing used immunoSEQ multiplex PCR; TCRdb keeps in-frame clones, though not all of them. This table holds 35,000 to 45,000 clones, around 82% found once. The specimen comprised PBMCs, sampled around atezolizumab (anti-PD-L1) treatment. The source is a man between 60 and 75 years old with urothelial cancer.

CDR3 DNA: TGTGCCACCAGCAGAGACCAAGGGGTGGGCGGGGAGCTGTTTTTT. Amino acid sequence: CATSRDQGVGGELFF. This sequence joins TRBV15 and TRBJ2-2; the D gene is possibly TRBD1 (5 bases). The CDR3 contains 15 residues. The germline V and J ends were trimmed by 0 bases and 7 bases, with 12 bases remaining between them. Germline V CDR1 and CDR2: LNHNV, YYDKDF (reference sequence).

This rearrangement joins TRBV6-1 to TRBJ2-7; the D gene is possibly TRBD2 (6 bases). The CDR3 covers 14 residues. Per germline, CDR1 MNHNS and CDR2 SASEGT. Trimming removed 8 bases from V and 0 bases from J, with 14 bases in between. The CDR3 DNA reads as TGTGCCAGCCGGCGGGACTGGAGCTCCTACGAGCAGTACTTC. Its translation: CASRRDWSSYEQYF.

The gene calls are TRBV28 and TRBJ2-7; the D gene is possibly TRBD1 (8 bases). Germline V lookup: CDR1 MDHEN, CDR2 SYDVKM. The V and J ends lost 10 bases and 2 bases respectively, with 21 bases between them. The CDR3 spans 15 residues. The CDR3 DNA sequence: TGTGCCACCCTACAGGGGGGGGTGGGGACCTACGAGCAGTACTTC. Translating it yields CATLQGGVGTYEQYF.

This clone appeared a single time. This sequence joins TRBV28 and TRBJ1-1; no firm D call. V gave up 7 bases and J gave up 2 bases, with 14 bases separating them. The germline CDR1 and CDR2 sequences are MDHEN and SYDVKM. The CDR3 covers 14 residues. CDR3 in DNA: TGTGCCAGCACCCCTCGATTCCTAAACACTGAAGCTTTCTTT. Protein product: CASTPRFLNTEAFF. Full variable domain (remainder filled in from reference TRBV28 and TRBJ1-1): DVKVTQSSRYLVKRTGEKVFLECVQDMDHENMFWYRQDPGLGLRLIYFSYDVKMKEKGDIPEGYSVSREKKERFSLILESASTNQTSMYLCASTPRFLNTEAFFGQGTRLTVV.

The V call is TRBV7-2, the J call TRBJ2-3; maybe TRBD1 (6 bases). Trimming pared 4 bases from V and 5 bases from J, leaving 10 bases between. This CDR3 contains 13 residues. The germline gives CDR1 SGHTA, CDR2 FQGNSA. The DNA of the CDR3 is TGTGCCAGCAGCTCTCAAGGGGGAGATACGCAGTATTTT. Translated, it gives CASSSQGGDTQYF.

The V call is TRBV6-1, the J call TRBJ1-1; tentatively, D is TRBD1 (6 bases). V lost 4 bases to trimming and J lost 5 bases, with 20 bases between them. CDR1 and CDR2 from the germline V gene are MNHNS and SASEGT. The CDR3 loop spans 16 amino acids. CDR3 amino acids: CASSGNRATRSTEAFF. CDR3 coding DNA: TGTGCCAGCAGTGGAAACAGGGCGACTCGGAGTACTGAAGCTTTCTTT.

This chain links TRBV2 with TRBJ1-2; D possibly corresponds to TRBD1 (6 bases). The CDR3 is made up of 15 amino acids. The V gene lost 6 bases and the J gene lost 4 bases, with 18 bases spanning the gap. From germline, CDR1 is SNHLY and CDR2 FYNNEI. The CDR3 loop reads CASSLGGGAGYGYTF. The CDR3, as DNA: TGTGCCAGCAGCCTGGGGGGGGGCGCTGGCTATGGCTACACCTTC.

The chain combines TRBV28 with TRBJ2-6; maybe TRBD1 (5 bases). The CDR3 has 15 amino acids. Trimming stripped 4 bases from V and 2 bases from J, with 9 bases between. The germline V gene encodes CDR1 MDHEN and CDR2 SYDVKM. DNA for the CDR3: TGTGCCAGCAGTTCCAGGGTACCTGGGGCCAACGTCCTGACTTTC. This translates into CASSSRVPGANVLTF.

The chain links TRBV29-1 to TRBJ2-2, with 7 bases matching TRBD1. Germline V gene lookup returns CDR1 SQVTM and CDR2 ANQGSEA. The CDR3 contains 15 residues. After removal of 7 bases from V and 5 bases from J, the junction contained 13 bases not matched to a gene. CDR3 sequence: CSAIQGIGKTGELFF. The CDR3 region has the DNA TGCAGCGCAATACAGGGGATTGGAAAGACCGGGGAGCTGTTTTTT.

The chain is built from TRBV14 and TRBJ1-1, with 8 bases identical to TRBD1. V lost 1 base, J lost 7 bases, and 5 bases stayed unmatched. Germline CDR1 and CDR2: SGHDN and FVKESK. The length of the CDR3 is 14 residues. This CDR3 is CASSQVNGQGEAFF. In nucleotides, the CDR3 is TGTGCCAGCAGCCAAGTAAATGGACAGGGTGAAGCTTTCTTT. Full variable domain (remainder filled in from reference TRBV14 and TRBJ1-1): EAGVTQFPSHSVIEKGQTVTLRCDPISGHDNLYWYRRVMGKEIKFLLHFVKESKQDESGMPNNRFLAERTGGTYSTLKVQPAELEDSGVYFCASSQVNGQGEAFFGQGTRLTVV.

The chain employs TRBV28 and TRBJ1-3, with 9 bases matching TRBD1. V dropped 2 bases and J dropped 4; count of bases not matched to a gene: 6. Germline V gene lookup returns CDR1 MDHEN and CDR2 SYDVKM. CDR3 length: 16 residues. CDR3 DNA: TGTGCCAGCAGTTTAGCCCGGGGACAGGGAGGAAACACCATATATTTT. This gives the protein CASSLARGQGGNTIYF.

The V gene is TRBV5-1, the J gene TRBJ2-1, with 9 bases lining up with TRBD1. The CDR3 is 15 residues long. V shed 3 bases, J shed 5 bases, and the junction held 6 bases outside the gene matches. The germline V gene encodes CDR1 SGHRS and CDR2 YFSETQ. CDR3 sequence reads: CASSSGQGSNNEQFF. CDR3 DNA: TGCGCCAGCAGCTCGGGACAGGGAAGCAACAATGAGCAGTTCTTC.

The CDR3 here is CASTRGQQETQYF. The CDR3 region has the DNA TGTGCCAGCACCCGGGGACAGCAAGAGACCCAGTACTTC. The chain is built from TRBV28 and TRBJ2-5; 7 nucleotides agree with TRBD1. The junction had 4 bases not matched to a gene; V was cut back by 7 bases and J by 2 bases. The length of the CDR3 is 13 residues. Germline loops: CDR1 MDHEN, CDR2 SYDVKM.

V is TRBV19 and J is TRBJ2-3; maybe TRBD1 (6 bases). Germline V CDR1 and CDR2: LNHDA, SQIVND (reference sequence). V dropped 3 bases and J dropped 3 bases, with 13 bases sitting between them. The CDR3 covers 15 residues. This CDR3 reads CASSMGVGGTDTQYF. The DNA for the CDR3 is TGTGCCAGTAGTATGGGTGTAGGGGGAACAGATACGCAGTATTTT.

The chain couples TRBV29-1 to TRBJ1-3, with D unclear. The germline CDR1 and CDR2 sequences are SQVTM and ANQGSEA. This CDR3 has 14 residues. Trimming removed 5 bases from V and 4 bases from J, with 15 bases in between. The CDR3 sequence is CSVNPGSTGNTIYF. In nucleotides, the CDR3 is TGCAGCGTTAACCCCGGTAGCACCGGAAACACCATATATTTT.

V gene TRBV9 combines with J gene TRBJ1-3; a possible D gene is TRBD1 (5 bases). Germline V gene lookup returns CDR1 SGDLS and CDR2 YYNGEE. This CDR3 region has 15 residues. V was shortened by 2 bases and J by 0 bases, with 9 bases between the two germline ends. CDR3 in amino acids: CASSVGGVSGNTIYF. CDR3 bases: TGTGCCAGCAGCGTTGGAGGGGTCTCTGGAAACACCATATATTTT.

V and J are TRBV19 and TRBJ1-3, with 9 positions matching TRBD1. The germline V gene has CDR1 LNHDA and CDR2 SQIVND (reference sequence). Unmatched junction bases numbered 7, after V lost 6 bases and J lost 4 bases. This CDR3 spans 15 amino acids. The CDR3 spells CASSIQGARGNTIYF. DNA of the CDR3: TGTGCCAGTAGCATACAGGGGGCGCGCGGAAACACCATATATTTT.

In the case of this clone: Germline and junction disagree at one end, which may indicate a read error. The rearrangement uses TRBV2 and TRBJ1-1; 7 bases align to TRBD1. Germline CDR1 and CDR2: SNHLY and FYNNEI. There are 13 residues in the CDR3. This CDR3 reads CANSPTGRTEAFF. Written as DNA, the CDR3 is TGTGCCAACAGTCCGACAGGGAGGACTGAAGCTTTCTTT.

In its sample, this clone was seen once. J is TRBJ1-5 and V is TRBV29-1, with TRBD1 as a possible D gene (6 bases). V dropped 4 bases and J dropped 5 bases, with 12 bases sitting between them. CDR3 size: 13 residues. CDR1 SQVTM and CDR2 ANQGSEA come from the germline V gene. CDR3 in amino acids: CSVGQGRDQPQHF. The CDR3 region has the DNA TGCAGCGTTGGCCAGGGGAGAGATCAGCCCCAGCATTTT.

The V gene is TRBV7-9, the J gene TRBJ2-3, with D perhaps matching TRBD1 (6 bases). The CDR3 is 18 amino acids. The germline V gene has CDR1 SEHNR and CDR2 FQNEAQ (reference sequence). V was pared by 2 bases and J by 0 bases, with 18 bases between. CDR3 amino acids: CASSLWLGSTGSTDTQYF. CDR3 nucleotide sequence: TGTGCCAGCAGCTTATGGCTGGGCTCCACAGGGAGCACAGATACGCAGTATTTT.

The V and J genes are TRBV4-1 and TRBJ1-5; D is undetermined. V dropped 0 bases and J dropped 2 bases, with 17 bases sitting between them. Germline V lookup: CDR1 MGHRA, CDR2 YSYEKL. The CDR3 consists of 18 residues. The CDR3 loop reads CASSQDSLLMGGNQPQHF. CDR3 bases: TGCGCCAGCAGCCAAGACTCCCTACTTATGGGAGGCAATCAGCCCCAGCATTTT.

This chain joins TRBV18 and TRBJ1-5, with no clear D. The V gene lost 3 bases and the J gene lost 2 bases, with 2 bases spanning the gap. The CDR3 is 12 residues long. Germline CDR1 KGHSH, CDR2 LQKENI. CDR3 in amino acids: CASSPGNQPQHF. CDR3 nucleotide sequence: TGTGCCAGCTCACCCGGCAATCAGCCCCAGCATTTT.

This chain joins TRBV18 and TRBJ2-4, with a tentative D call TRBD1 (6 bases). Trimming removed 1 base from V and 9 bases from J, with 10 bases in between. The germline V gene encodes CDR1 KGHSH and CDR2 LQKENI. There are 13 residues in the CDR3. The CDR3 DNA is TGTGCCAGCTCACCACACAGGGACGGCATTCAGTACTTC. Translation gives CASSPHRDGIQYF. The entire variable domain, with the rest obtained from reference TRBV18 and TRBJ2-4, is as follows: NAGVMQNPRHLVRRRGQEARLRCSPMKGHSHVYWYRQLPEEGLKFMVYLQKENIIDESGMPKERFSAEFPKEGPSILRIQQVVRGDSAAYFCASSPHRDGIQYFGAGTRLSVL.

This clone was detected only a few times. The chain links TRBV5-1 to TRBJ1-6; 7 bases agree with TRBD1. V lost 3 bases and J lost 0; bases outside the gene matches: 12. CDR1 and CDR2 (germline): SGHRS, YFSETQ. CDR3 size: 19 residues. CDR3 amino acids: CASSSSDRVGSSYNSPLHF. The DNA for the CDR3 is TGCGCCAGCAGCTCTAGCGACAGGGTTGGGAGCTCCTATAATTCACCCCTCCACTTT. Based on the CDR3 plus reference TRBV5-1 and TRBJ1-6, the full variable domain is KAGVTQTPRYLIKTRGQQVTLSCSPISGHRSVSWYQQTPGQGLQFLFEYFSETQRNKGNFPGRFSGRQFSNSRSEMNVSTLELGDSALYLCASSSSDRVGSSYNSPLHFGNGTRLTVT.

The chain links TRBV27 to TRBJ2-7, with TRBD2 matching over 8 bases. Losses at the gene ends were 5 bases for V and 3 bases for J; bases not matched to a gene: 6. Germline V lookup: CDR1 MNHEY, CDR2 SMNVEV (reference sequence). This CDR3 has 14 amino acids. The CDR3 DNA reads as TGTGCCAGCAGTCCAAATAGCGGGGTCTACGAGCAGTACTTC. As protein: CASSPNSGVYEQYF.

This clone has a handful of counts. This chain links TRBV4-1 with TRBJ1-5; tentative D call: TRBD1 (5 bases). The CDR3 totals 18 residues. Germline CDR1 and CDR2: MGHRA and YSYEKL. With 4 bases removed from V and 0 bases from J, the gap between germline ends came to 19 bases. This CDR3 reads CASSRTLPTDYSNQPQHF. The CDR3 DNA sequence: TGCGCCAGCAGCCGAACACTACCGACAGATTATAGCAATCAGCCCCAGCATTTT.

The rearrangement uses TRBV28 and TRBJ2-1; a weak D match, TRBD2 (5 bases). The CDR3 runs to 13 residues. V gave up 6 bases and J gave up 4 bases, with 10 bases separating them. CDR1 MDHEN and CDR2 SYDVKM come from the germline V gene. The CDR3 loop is CASRPRVYNEQFF. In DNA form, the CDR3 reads TGTGCCAGCAGACCGAGGGTTTACAATGAGCAGTTCTTC.

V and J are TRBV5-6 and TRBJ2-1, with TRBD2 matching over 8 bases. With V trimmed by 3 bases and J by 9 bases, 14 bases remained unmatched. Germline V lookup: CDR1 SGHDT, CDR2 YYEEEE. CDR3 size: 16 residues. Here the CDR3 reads CASSSAGTRFGVEQFF. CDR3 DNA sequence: TGTGCCAGCAGCTCAGCCGGGACTAGGTTTGGTGTTGAGCAGTTCTTC.

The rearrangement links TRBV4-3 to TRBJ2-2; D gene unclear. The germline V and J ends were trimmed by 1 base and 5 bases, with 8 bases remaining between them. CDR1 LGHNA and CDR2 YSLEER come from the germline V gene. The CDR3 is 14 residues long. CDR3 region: CASSQGRATGELFF. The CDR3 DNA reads TGCGCCAGCAGCCAAGGGAGAGCGACCGGGGAGCTGTTTTTT.

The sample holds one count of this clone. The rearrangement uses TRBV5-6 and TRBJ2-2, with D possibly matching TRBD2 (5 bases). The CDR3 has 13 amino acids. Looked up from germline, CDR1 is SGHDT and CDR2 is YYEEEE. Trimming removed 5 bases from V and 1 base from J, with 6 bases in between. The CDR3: CASRGENTGELFF. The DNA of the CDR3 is TGTGCCAGCAGGGGAGAGAACACCGGGGAGCTGTTTTTT.